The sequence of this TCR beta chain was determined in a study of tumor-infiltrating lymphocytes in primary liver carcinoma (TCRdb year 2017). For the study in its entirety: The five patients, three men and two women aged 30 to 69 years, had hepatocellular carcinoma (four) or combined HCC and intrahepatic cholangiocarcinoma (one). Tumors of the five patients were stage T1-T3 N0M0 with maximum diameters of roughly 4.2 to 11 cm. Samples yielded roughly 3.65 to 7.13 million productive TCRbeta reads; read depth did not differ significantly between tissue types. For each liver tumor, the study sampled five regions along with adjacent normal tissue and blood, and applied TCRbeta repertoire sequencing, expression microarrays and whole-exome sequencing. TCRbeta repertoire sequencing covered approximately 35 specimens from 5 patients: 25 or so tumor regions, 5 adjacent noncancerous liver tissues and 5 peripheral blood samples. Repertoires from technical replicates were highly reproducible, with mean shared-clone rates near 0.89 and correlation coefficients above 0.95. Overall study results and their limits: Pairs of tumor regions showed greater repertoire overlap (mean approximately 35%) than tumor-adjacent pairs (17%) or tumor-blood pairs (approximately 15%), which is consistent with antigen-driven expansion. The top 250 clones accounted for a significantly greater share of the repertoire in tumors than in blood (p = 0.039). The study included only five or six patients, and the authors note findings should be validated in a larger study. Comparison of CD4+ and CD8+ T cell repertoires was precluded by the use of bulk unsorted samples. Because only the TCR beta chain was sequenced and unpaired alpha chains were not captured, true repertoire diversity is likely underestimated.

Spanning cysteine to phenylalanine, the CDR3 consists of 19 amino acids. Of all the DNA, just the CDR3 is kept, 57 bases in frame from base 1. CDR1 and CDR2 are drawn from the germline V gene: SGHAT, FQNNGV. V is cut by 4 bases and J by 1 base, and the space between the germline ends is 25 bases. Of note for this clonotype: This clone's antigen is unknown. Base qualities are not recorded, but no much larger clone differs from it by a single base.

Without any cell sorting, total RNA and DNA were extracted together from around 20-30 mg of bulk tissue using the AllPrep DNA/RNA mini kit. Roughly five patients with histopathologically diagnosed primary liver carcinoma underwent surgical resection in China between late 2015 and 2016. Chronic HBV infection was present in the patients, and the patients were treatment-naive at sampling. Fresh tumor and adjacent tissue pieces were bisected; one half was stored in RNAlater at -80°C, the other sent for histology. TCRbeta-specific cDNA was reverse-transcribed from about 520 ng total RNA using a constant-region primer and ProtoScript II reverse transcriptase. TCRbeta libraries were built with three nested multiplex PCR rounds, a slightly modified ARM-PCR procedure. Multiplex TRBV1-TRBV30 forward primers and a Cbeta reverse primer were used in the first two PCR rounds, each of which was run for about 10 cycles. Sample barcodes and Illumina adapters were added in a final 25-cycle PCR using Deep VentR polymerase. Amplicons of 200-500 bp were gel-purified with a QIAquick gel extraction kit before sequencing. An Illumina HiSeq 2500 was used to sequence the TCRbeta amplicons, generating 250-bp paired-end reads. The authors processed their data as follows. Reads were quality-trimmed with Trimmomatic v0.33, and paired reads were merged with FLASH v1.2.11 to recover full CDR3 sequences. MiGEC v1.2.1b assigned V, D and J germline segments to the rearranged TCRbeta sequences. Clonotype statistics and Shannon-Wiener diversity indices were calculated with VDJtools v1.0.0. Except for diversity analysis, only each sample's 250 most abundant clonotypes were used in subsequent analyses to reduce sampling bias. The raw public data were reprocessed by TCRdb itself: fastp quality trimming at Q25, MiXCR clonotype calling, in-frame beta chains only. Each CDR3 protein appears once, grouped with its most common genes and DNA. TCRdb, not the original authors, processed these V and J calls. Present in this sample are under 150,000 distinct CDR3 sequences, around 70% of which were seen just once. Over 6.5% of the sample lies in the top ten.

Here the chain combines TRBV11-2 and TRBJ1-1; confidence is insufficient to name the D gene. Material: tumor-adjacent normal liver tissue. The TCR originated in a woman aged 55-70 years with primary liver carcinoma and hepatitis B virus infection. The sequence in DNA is TGTGCCAGCAGCTCTGATTTGACACGGATGAGGAGGGCGAACACTGAAGCTTTCTTT. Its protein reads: CASSSDLTRMRRANTEAFF.